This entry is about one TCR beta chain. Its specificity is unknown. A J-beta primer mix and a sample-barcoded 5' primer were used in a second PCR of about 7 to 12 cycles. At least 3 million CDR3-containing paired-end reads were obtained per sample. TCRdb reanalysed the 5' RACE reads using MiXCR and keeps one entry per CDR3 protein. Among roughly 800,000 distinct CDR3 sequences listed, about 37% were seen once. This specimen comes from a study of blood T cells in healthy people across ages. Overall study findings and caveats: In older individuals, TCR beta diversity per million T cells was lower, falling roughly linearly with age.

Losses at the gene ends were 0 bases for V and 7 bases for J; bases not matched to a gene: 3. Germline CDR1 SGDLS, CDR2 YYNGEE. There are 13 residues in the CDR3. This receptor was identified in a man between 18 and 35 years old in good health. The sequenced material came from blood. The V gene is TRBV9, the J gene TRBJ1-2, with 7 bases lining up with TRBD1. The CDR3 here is CASSVGQGCGYTF. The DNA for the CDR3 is TGTGCCAGCAGCGTAGGACAGGGTTGTGGCTACACCTTC.